Each of the 21 T cell receptor delta chains below was sequenced from the same sample in a study of intestinal T cells in coeliac disease. The bulk TRD library came from about 0.15 ug of biopsy DNA amplified with BIOMED-2 primers. TCRdb applied CATT to the multiplex PCR reads for clone calling. Of more than 1,300 delta-chain clones in the sample, 55% to 70% were seen once. For each case, the template was genomic DNA from ten roughly 5-µm formalin-fixed paraffin-embedded scrolls. The sequenced material came from a duodenal biopsy. Receptors originate from a human donor with celiac disease.

The gene calls are TRDV1 and TRDJ1; the match to TRDD3 covers 13 bases. V was clipped by 1 base and J by 0 bases; unmatched bases: 26. Germline assignment: CDR1 TSWWSYY and CDR2 QGS. This CDR3 has 25 residues. Here the CDR3 DNA reads TGTGCTCTTGGGGAACAAGTTCCCAGCTCCCGTACTGGGGGATACGAGTCCCAGTACACCGATAAACTCATCTTT. This codes for CALGEQVPSSRTGGYESQYTDKLIF.

As for this clone: Given a far larger clone just one base away, this is likely a sequencing read error. Other DNA sequences within the sample encode an identical CDR3. CDR3 amino acids: CASSLPPTGGLTTDKLIF. The CDR3 nucleotides read TGTGCTTCCTCCCTTCCCCCAACTGGGGGTCTCACTACCGATAAACTCATCTTT. The V gene is TRDV3, the J gene TRDJ1; 8 nucleotides match TRDD3. Germline-derived CDR1 and CDR2 are TVYSNPD and GDNSRS (reference sequence). There are 18 residues in the CDR3.

CDR3 sequence reads: CALGGNPHRSDKLIF. DNA for the CDR3: TGTGCTCTTGGGGGGAATCCCCATCGATCCGATAAACTCATCTTT. This chain links TRDV1 with TRDJ1; D is unclear. The V gene lost 4 bases and the J gene lost 3 bases, with 15 bases spanning the gap. CDR3 length equals 15 residues. CDR1 and CDR2 (germline): TSWWSYY, QGS.

Worth noting for this clone: A much larger clone lies one base from this, so it may be a read error. This CDR3 is also generated by other DNA sequences in the sample. The rearrangement links TRDV1 to TRDJ2; TRDD2 agrees at 9 bases. This CDR3 is 23 amino acids long. Germline V gives CDR1 TSWWSYY, CDR2 QGS. The CDR3 region has the DNA TGTGCTCTTGGGGAACCCCTTCCTACGTTGGCTGGGGGTATGAGCCTATGGCCAGCTCAACTCTTCTTT. As protein: CALGEPLPTLAGGMSLWPAQLFF.

V is TRDV1 and J is TRDJ1, with 10 bases matching TRDD3. This CDR3 has 21 residues. Germline V gives CDR1 TSWWSYY, CDR2 QGS. J was trimmed by 0 bases and V by 0 bases; bases with no gene match: 16. CDR3 loop: CALGELGSPGDTGGYTDKLIF. In nucleotides, the CDR3 is TGTGCTCTTGGGGAACTAGGCTCTCCGGGGGATACGGGTGGGTACACCGATAAACTCATCTTT.

In the case of this clone: This likely came from a read error, as a far larger clone is one base away. The same CDR3 arises from other DNA sequences in this sample as well. The gene calls are TRDV1 and TRDJ1; 8 nucleotides agree with TRDD3. Germline CDR1 is TSWWSYY and CDR2 is QGS. There are 18 residues in the CDR3. The CDR3 nucleotides are TGTGCTCTCCCCAGGGAGGGATACGAGTCCCAGTACACTGATAAACTCATCTTT. Protein: CALPREGYESQYTDKLIF.

The rearrangement joins TRDV1 to TRDJ1, with 11 positions matching TRDD3. This CDR3 spans 18 amino acids. V lost 2 bases and J lost 2; bases outside the gene matches: 10. From germline, CDR1 is TSWWSYY and CDR2 QGS. The CDR3 reads CALGEAVLGDRWTDKLIF. CDR3 DNA sequence: TGTGCTCTTGGGGAAGCAGTACTGGGGGATAGGTGGACCGATAAACTCATCTTT.

Details on this clone: One junction end does not reproduce the germline sequence, and a read error may be involved. The V and J genes are TRDV1 and TRDJ1; D ambiguous. The CDR3 is 13 residues long. CDR1 is TSWWSYY, CDR2 QGS, per germline. The CDR3 loop is CALGELDVAVLFF. The CDR3 DNA is TGTGCTCTTGGGGAACTCGATGTTGCCGTACTGTTCTTC.

Of note for this clone: A far larger clone lies a single base away; this is likely a read error. V usage is TRDV1 and J usage is TRDJ1; the match to TRDD3 covers 11 bases. The germline gives CDR1 TSWWSYY, CDR2 QGS. This CDR3 has 26 residues. Losses at the gene ends were 5 bases for V and 11 bases for J; bases not matched to a gene: 46. The CDR3 is CALGFRLPSGGYVVEYPLVGSLELIF. The CDR3 region has the DNA TGTGCTCTTGGGTTTCGCCTACCCAGTGGGGGATACGTAGTAGAGTATCCCCTAGTGGGTTCGCTAGAGCTCATCTTT.

The gene calls are TRDV1 and TRDJ1; 9 bases are shared with TRDD3. There are 18 residues in the CDR3. V lost 1 base and J lost 6; bases outside the gene matches: 15. Germline assignment: CDR1 TSWWSYY and CDR2 QGS. The CDR3 sequence: CALGERGYGGGKGNKLIF. The CDR3 DNA reads as TGTGCTCTTGGGGAACGGGGATACGGAGGAGGGAAAGGGAATAAACTCATCTTT.

This clone was seen a handful of times. The genes are TRDV2 and TRDJ3; 11 nucleotides agree with TRDD3. The germline V gene has CDR1 GEAIGNYY and CDR2 EKD. This CDR3 spans 19 amino acids. The V gene end was trimmed by 2 bases and the J gene end by 1 base; junction bases not matched to a gene: 6. The CDR3 is CACDRLGDTYSWDTRQMFF. The CDR3 coding sequence is TGTGCCTGTGACAGGCTGGGGGATACATATTCCTGGGACACCCGACAGATGTTTTTC.

A remark on this clone: A far larger clone is just one base off, so this is likely a read error. The chain carries TRDV1 and TRDJ1; D is perhaps TRDD3 (6 bases). Per germline, CDR1 TSWWSYY and CDR2 QGS. Trimming took off 0 bases at V and 3 bases at J, with 26 bases between the two ends. The CDR3 spans 20 residues. DNA for the CDR3: TGTGCTCTTGGGGAACTCTCCCCCTGTGGGGGCCCCGGGACGGCCGATAAACTCATCTTT. This codes for CALGELSPCGGPGTADKLIF.

About this clone itself: It differs at one base from a far larger clone, so likely a read error. This chain joins TRDV1 and TRDJ1, with 9 bases lining up with TRDD3. Germline V gene data show CDR1 as TSWWSYY and CDR2 as QGS. The CDR3 totals 20 residues. CDR3 nucleotide sequence: TGTGCTCTTGGGGGAGTCCTAGGGGGGGATACCTCACTGTACACCGATAAACCCATCTTT. Encoded protein: CALGGVLGGDTSLYTDKPIF.

A remark on this clone: The junction departs from germline at one end; a sequencing error may be responsible. The chain is built from TRDV1 and TRDJ1; TRDD2 might be the D (6 bases). Germline V gives CDR1 TSWWSYY, CDR2 QGS. This CDR3 has 15 residues. The CDR3 DNA is TGTGCTCTTGGGGAACTCCTCGGGGACGCGATCTTCCTTTTTTTT. It yields the protein CALGELLGDAIFLFF.

The sample holds a few counts of this clone. With only one base between it and a far larger clone, this is likely a read error. This rearrangement joins TRDV2 to TRDJ1, with D perhaps matching TRDD3 (6 bases). Germline CDR1 is GEAIGNYY and CDR2 is EKD. With 3 bases removed from V and 1 base from J, the gap between germline ends came to 14 bases. The CDR3 is made up of 15 amino acids. Here the CDR3 reads CACDPMGGLTDKLIF. CDR3 in DNA: TGTGCCTGTGACCCAATGGGGGGCCTCACCGATAAACTCATCTTT.

The chain couples TRDV1 to TRDJ3; 12 bases map to TRDD3. Germline CDR1 and CDR2: TSWWSYY and QGS. V shed 4 bases, J shed 0 bases, and the junction held 34 bases outside the gene matches. The CDR3 covers 29 residues. As DNA, the CDR3 is TGTGCTCTTGGGGCTCCCAAGGCCTTCCTAACCTCCCCCGGTACTGGGGGATACTGGAACTCCTGGGACACCCGACAGATGTTTTTC. Protein product: CALGAPKAFLTSPGTGGYWNSWDTRQMFF.

Remarks on this clone: With only one base between it and a far larger clone, this is likely a read error. The chain employs TRDV1 and TRDJ1; tentative D call: TRDD3 (5 bases). The CDR3 is 14 amino acids. From germline, CDR1 is TSWWSYY and CDR2 QGS. Trimming left V 9 bases short and J 7 bases short, with 21 bases between. CDR3 nucleotide sequence: TGTGCTCTAGCCGTTATAGGGATCGGCGGTAAACTCATCTTT. Translation gives CALAVIGIGGKLIF.

The rearrangement links TRDV2 to TRDJ1, with 8 bases matching TRDD3. This CDR3 is 15 amino acids long. The germline V gene encodes CDR1 GEAIGNYY and CDR2 EKD. The V and J ends lost 3 bases and 0 bases, in that order; junction bases with no gene match: 5. The DNA of the CDR3 is TGTGCCTGTGACCCCATACTGGGGGACACCGATAAACTCATCTTT. It encodes CACDPILGDTDKLIF.

Remarks on this clone: A much larger clone differs from this one at a single base, so this may be a read error. The chain uses TRDV2 and TRDJ1, with 9 bases identical to TRDD3. Germline CDR1 is GEAIGNYY and CDR2 is EKD. This CDR3 spans 18 amino acids. V trimming: 3 bases; J trimming: 0 bases; junction bases outside the gene matches: 13. CDR3 nucleotides: TGTGCCTGTGACGCCGTTAGTACTGGGGGAACCGACACCGATAAACTCATCTTT. Translation gives CACDAVSTGGTDTDKLIF.

To note about this clone: The likely explanation is a read error, given a far larger clone one base away. This sample includes further DNA sequences coding for the same CDR3. The V gene is TRDV2, the J gene TRDJ1, with TRDD3 matching 9 bases. Germline V lookup: CDR1 GEAIGNYY, CDR2 EKD. There are 18 residues in the CDR3. CDR3 sequence: CACDTVSTGGTDTDKLIF. The CDR3 DNA reads as TGTGCCTGTGACACCGTTAGTACTGGGGGAACCGACACCGATAAACTAATCTTT.

The V call is TRDV1, the J call TRDJ1, with 9 bases identical to TRDD2. The CDR3 is 23 amino acids. Germline V gene sequence: CDR1 TSWWSYY, CDR2 QGS. The V and J ends lost 6 bases and 0 bases, in that order; junction bases with no gene match: 29. The CDR3 DNA follows: TGTGCTCTTGGACCCTTCCTACGCTGCGGGGGGATTGAGCATTGTGAGTACACCGATAAACTCATCTTT. Its translation is CALGPFLRCGGIEHCEYTDKLIF.